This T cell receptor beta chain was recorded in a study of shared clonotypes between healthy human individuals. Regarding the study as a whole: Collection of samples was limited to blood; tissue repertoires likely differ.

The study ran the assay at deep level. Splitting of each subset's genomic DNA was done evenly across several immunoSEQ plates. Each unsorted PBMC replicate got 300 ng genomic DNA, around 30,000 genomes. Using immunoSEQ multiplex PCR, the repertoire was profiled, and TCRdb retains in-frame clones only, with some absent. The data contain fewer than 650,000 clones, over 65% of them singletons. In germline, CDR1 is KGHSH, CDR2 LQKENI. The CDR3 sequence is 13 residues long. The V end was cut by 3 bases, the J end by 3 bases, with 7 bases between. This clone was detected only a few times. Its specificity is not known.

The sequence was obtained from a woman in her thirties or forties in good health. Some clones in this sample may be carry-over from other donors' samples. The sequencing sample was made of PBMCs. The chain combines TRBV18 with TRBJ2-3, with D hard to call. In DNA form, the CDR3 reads TGTGCCAGCTCACCTCTAGTGACAGATACGCAGTATTTT. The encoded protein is CASSPLVTDTQYF.